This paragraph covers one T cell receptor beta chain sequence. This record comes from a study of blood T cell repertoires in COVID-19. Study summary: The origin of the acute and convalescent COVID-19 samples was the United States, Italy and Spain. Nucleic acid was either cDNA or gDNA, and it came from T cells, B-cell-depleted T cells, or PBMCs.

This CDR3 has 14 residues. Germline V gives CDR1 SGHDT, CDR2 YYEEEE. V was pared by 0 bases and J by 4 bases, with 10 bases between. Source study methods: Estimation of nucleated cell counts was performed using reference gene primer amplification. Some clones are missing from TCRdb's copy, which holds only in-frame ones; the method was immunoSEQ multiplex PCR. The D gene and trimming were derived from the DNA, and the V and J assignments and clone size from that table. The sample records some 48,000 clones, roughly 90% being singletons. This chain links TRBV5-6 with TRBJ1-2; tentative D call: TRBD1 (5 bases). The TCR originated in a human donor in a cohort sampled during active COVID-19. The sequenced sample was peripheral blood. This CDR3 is CASSLEGVGYGYTF. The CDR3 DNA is TGTGCCAGCAGCTTGGAAGGGGTGGGCTATGGCTACACCTTC.